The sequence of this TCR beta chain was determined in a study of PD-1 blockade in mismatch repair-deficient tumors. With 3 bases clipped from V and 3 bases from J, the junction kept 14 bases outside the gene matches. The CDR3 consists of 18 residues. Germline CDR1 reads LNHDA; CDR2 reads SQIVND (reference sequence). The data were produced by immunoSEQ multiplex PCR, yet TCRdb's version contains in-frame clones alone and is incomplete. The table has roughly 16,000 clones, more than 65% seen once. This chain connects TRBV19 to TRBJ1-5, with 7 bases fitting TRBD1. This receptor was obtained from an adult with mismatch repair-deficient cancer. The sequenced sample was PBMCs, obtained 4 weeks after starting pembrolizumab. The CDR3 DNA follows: TGTGCCAGTAGTATGGTCAGGGGGTTATTTACCGTCAATCAGCCCCAGCATTTT. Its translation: CASSMVRGLFTVNQPQHF.